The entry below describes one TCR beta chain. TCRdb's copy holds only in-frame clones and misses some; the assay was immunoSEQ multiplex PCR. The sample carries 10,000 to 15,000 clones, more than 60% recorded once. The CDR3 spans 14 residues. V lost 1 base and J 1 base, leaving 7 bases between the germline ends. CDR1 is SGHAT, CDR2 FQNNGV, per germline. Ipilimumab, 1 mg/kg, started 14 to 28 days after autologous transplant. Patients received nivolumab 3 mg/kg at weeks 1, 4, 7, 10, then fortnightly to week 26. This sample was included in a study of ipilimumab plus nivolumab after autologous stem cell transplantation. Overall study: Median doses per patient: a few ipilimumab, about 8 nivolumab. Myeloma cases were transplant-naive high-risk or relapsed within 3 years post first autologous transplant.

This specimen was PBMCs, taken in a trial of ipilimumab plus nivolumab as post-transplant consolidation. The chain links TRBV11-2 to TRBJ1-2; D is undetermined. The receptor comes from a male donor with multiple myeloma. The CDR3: CASSLATDNYGYTF. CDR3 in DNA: TGTGCCAGCAGCTTAGCCACTGATAACTATGGCTACACCTTC.